This entry features one T cell receptor beta chain sequence. Per the original methods: Amplification from reference gene primers served as the basis for estimated nucleated cell counts. The repertoire was sequenced with immunoSEQ multiplex PCR; TCRdb's copy has only in-frame clones and lacks some. The DNA gave D and trimming, while V, J and clone size come from that table. Here the sample spans more than 150,000 clones, approximately 88% being singletons. These data belong to a study of blood T cell repertoires in COVID-19. Study details: Material from acute and convalescent COVID-19 was sourced from the United States, Italy and Spain. From T cells, B-cell-depleted T cells, or PBMCs came the material, which was cDNA or gDNA.

The CDR3 runs to 14 residues. Germline V lookup: CDR1 SGHAT, CDR2 FQNNGV. Trimming pared 9 bases from V and 1 base from J, leaving 12 bases between. The V gene is TRBV11-2, the J gene TRBJ2-2; D perhaps matches TRBD1 (6 bases). This TCR was sampled from a woman aged 55-75 years with acute or convalescent COVID-19. Material: peripheral blood. The CDR3 sequence: CASYRDRNTGELFF. DNA of the CDR3: TGTGCCAGTTACAGGGATCGGAACACCGGGGAGCTGTTTTTT.